Listed below are T cell receptor beta chains from one sample, sequenced in a study of cytomegalovirus exposure and HLA in healthy donors. The assay was immunoSEQ multiplex PCR, and TCRdb's table has in-frame clones only and misses some. The table has 200,000 or so clones, approximately 84% seen once. The source material was PBMCs. Receptors originate from a man between 50 and 59 years old in good health and CMV-seronegative. CDR3s include the opening cysteine and the closing phenylalanine or tryptophan. A D gene is named only where the DNA matches it firmly. Size tells how often a clone was seen (once, few, many) or the class of an expanded clone, and some rows leave it out.

NA | TRBJ1-5 | TRBV4-3 | NA | TGCGCCAGCAGCCAAGAGAGGGGGATTTTAAGCAATCAGCCCCAGCATTTT | CASSQERGILSNQPQHF
TRBD1 | TRBJ1-1 | TRBV5-8 | few | TGTGCCAGCAGCTTCTGGGACAGGGCAAGGAACACTGAAGCTTTCTTT | CASSFWDRARNTEAFF
TRBD1 | TRBJ1-3 | TRBV10-3 | NA | TGTGCCATCAATCCGACAGGGGGCGGAAACACCATATATTTT | CAINPTGGGNTIYF
NA | TRBJ1-5 | TRBV19 | once | TGTGCCAGGCCTAATTATCCGGAGCAGCCCCAGCATTTT | CARPNYPEQPQHF
NA | TRBJ1-2 | TRBV13 | NA | TGTGCCAGCAGCCCCGGGACACCCAACTATGGCTACACCTTC | CASSPGTPNYGYTF
NA | TRBJ1-2 | TRBV10-3 | NA | TGTGCCATCAGTGAGTCTGCGGGCATCAATGGCTACACCTTC | CAISESAGINGYTF
NA | TRBJ2-3 | TRBV10-3 | NA | TGTGCCATCAGTAGCGGGCGAAGCACAGATACGCAGTATTTT | CAISSGRSTDTQYF
NA | TRBJ1-5 | TRBV2 | NA | TGTGCCCCCGAGACGGGGATAGGGCAGCCCCAGCATTTT | CAPETGIGQPQHF
NA | TRBJ1-1 | TRBV5-8 | NA | TGTGCCAGCAGCCAATACCGGGGGAAAACTGAAGCTTTCTTT | CASSQYRGKTEAFF
NA | TRBJ1-1 | TRBV11-2 | NA | TGTGCCAGCAGCACCTCGCGAGGGGGAGGGACTGAAGCTTTCTTT | CASSTSRGGGTEAFF
NA | TRBJ1-2 | TRBV5-8 | few | TGTGCCAGCAGCTTGCAGCGGGGACCCTATGGCTACACCTTC | CASSLQRGPYGYTF
TRBD1 | TRBJ2-7 | TRBV13 | NA | TGTGCCAGCAGCTCGACAGGGGTTCGCGAGCAGTACTTC | CASSSTGVREQYF
TRBD1 | TRBJ2-3 | TRBV4-3 | NA | TGCGCCAGCAGCCAAGATGACAGGACAGGTCTTCACACAGATACGCAGTATTTT | CASSQDDRTGLHTDTQYF
TRBD1 | TRBJ1-1 | TRBV20-1 | once | TGCAGTGCTAGTCAAGGGGGCCTATACCCTTTT | CSASQGGLYPF
NA | TRBJ2-2 | TRBV10-3 | NA | TGTGCCATCACCCCAGGGGAGAGCGGGGAGCTGTTTTTT | CAITPGESGELFF
NA | TRBJ1-5 | TRBV9 | NA | TGTGCCAGCAGCGTCACAGGGAAAGGTCAGCCCCAGCATTTT | CASSVTGKGQPQHF
NA | TRBJ1-1 | TRBV6-5 | NA | TGTGCCAGCAGTTACTCGGGGAGGGGGAGTCGGACTGAAGCTTTCTTT | CASSYSGRGSRTEAFF
NA | TRBJ1-5 | TRBV27 | NA | TGTGCCAGCAGTTCCCCAGGGATTGGTCAGCCCCAGCATTTT | CASSSPGIGQPQHF
TRBD1 | TRBJ2-7 | TRBV5-6 | NA | TGTGCCAGCAGCTTGCGGGGGACAGGACTCAAGCAGTACTTC | CASSLRGTGLKQYF
TRBD1 | TRBJ2-2 | TRBV2 | NA | TGTGCCAGCAGAGTACAGGGGGGAGGGGAGCTGTTTTTT | CASRVQGGGELFF
TRBD1 | TRBJ1-3 | TRBV7-9 | NA | TGTGCCACCTTTTCGACAGGGATCTCTAGAAACACCATATATTTT | CATFSTGISRNTIYF
NA | TRBJ1-4 | TRBV2 | NA | TGTGTCAGCAGTTTCGGGAAGTCCGGAAAACTGTTTTTT | CVSSFGKSGKLFF
NA | TRBJ2-4 | TRBV28 | NA | TGTGCCAGCAGTAACCACGGGGTAGCCAAAAACATTCAGTACTTC | CASSNHGVAKNIQYF
NA | TRBJ1-6 | TRBV6-5 | NA | TGTGCCAGCAGTTACTTGTTTGGCAATTCACCCCTCCACTTT | CASSYLFGNSPLHF
TRBD1 | TRBJ1-5 | TRBV7-9 | NA | TGTGCCAGCAACAGGGGAGAGGATCAGCCCCAGCATTTT | CASNRGEDQPQHF
TRBD1 | TRBJ2-7 | TRBV5-1 | few | TGCGCCAGCAGCCCGGGACAGACCGAGCAGTACTTC | CASSPGQTEQYF
TRBD2 | TRBJ2-1 | TRBV7-3 | NA | TGTGCCAGCAGCTCCCGACTAGCAGAGGAGCAGTTCTTC | CASSSRLAEEQFF
TRBD2 | TRBJ2-7 | TRBV6-1 | NA | TGTGCCAGCAGTGGGGGACTAGCGGTCTCCTACGAGCAGTACTTC | CASSGGLAVSYEQYF
NA | TRBJ2-6 | TRBV30 | NA | TGTGCCTGGATTTCTTTAGCCAACGTCCTGACTTTC | CAWISLANVLTF
TRBD2 | TRBJ2-2 | TRBV7-2 | few | TGTGCCAGCAGCTTAGGGGGACTAGCAATCGGGGAGCTGTTTTTT | CASSLGGLAIGELFF
NA | TRBJ1-6 | TRBV6-5 | NA | TGTGCCAGCAGTTACTCGAAGGGGCCTTCGGCCCTCCACTTT | CASSYSKGPSALHF
NA | TRBJ2-7 | TRBV4-1 | NA | TGCGCCAGCAGCCTCTCCCGGACACTCGCCTACGAGCAGTACTTC | CASSLSRTLAYEQYF
TRBD1 | TRBJ2-2 | TRBV4-2 | few | TGTGCCAGCAGCCAGATGGGGACAGTCGGCGGGGAGCTGTTTTTT | CASSQMGTVGGELFF
NA | TRBJ2-1 | TRBV23-1 | NA | TGCGCCAGCAGTCAAGACAGAGCCTATTACAATGAGCAGTTCTTC | CASSQDRAYYNEQFF
NA | TRBJ1-1 | TRBV7-2 | NA | TGTGCCAGCAGCTTCCGGGAGAACACTGAAGCTTTCTTT | CASSFRENTEAFF
NA | TRBJ2-7 | TRBV6-1 | NA | TGTGCCAGCAAACTCACAGGGTTCAGCGAGCAGTACTTC | CASKLTGFSEQYF
NA | TRBJ1-6 | TRBV7-2 | NA | TGTGCCAGCAGCCTGCGGGACCGAAAGCCTCACTTT | CASSLRDRKPHF
NA | TRBJ2-5 | TRBV7-9 | NA | TGTGCCAGCAGCTTTTCAGGAGGGAAAGAGACCCAGTACTTC | CASSFSGGKETQYF
NA | TRBJ2-3 | TRBV7-8 | NA | TGTGCCAGCAGCTTAGGCGATTTGCGCACAGATACGCAGTATTTT | CASSLGDLRTDTQYF